The 18 T cell receptor beta chains listed next were all sequenced from one sample in a study of T cell responses to AZD1222 COVID-19 vaccine. Repertoires were generated with immunoSEQ multiplex PCR, while TCRdb's copy carries only in-frame clones and drops some. This table holds 100,000 to 120,000 clones, about nine tenths found once. The sequences come from peripheral blood, collected on day 0 of AZD1222 vaccination. Source of these receptors: an adult in good health.

This sequence joins TRBV6-4 and TRBJ1-4, with D perhaps matching TRBD1 (5 bases). The CDR3 covers 15 residues. CDR1 MRHNA and CDR2 SNTAGT come from the germline V gene. Trimming cost V 6 bases and J 8 bases, with 19 bases left between them. The CDR3: CASSVTGTPGEKLFF. In DNA, the CDR3 is TGTGCCAGCAGCGTAACCGGGACTCCCGGAGAAAAACTGTTTTTT.

The CDR3: CASSRTRNTEAFF. The DNA of the CDR3 is TGTGCCAGCAGCCGGACAAGGAACACTGAAGCTTTCTTT. The V call is TRBV14, the J call TRBJ1-1; D is perhaps TRBD1 (5 bases). Trimming pared 4 bases from V and 1 base from J, leaving 7 bases between. The CDR3 spans 13 residues. Germline-derived CDR1 and CDR2 are SGHDN and FVKESK.

The genes are TRBV15 and TRBJ1-5; 7 nucleotides line up with TRBD1. Per the germline V gene, CDR1 is LNHNV and CDR2 is YYDKDF (reference sequence). The V segment lost 1 base and the J segment 1 base; nucleotides outside the gene matches: 13. This CDR3 contains 19 residues. CDR3 in DNA: TGTGCCACCAGCAGAGCCCCTTCACGACAGGGCGCGAGCAATCAGCCCCAGCATTTT. Its translation: CATSRAPSRQGASNQPQHF.

The chain is built from TRBV28 and TRBJ2-3; a weak D match, TRBD2 (5 bases). Trimming left V 0 bases short and J 0 bases short, with 10 bases between. The germline V gene has CDR1 MDHEN and CDR2 SYDVKM. The CDR3 spans 16 residues. The CDR3 reads CASSLWAGSSTDTQYF. The CDR3 DNA sequence: TGTGCCAGCAGTTTATGGGCGGGTAGTAGCACAGATACGCAGTATTTT. Combining the CDR3 with reference TRBV28 and TRBJ2-3 gives the whole variable domain DVKVTQSSRYLVKRTGEKVFLECVQDMDHENMFWYRQDPGLGLRLIYFSYDVKMKEKGDIPEGYSVSREKKERFSLILESASTNQTSMYLCASSLWAGSSTDTQYFGPGTRLTVL.

The table lists this clone with a few counts. The chain couples TRBV30 to TRBJ2-1; D unclear. Trimming removed 1 base at V and 0 bases at J, with 7 bases between. Germline V gene lookup returns CDR1 GTSNPN and CDR2 SVGIG (reference sequence). The CDR3 is made up of 14 amino acids. The CDR3 loop is CAWSDLSSYNEQFF. CDR3 coding DNA: TGTGCCTGGAGTGATCTATCCTCCTACAATGAGCAGTTCTTC.

This chain uses TRBV10-1 with TRBJ2-2; 11 bases match TRBD2. The junction had 0 bases not matched to a gene; V was cut back by 6 bases and J by 3 bases. CDR3 length equals 14 residues. Germline values: CDR1 WNHNN, CDR2 SYGVQD (reference sequence). The CDR3: CASRLAGDTGELFF. As DNA, the CDR3 is TGCGCCAGCAGACTAGCGGGGGACACCGGGGAGCTGTTTTTT.

The chain has TRBV3-1 (or the pseudogene TRBV3-2) and TRBJ1-1; 7 bases are shared with TRBD1. This CDR3 has 15 amino acids. Germline lookup yields CDR1 LGHDT and CDR2 YNNKEL (reference sequence). V shed 4 bases and J 5 bases; nucleotides not matched to a gene: 10. In nucleotides, the CDR3 is TGTGCCAGCAGCCCTCGCCTCCAGGGGGGGACTGAAGCTTTCTTT. Amino acid sequence: CASSPRLQGGTEAFF.

The rearrangement uses TRBV7-3 and TRBJ2-1, with 7 bases identical to TRBD1. V shed 3 bases and J 8 bases; nucleotides not matched to a gene: 7. CDR1 SGHTA and CDR2 FQGTGA come from the germline V gene. There are 14 residues in the CDR3. In nucleotides, the CDR3 is TGTGCCAGCAGCTTGCTGGGGGACAGCGATGAGCAGTTCTTC. Translated, it gives CASSLLGDSDEQFF.

The rearrangement links TRBV19 to TRBJ1-5; 7 bases map to TRBD1. V dropped 3 bases and J dropped 4; count of bases not matched to a gene: 6. The CDR3 is 15 residues long. CDR1 is LNHDA and CDR2 is SQIVND in the germline V gene (reference sequence). CDR3 loop: CASSIFGTENQPQHF. CDR3 bases: TGTGCCAGTAGTATTTTCGGGACAGAAAATCAGCCCCAGCATTTT. The whole variable domain, remainder taken from reference TRBV19 and TRBJ1-5, is DGGITQSPKYLFRKEGQNVTLSCEQNLNHDAMYWYRQDPGQGLRLIYYSQIVNDFQKGDIAEGYSVSREKKESFPLTVTSAQKNPTAFYLCASSIFGTENQPQHFGDGTRLSIL.

This clone appeared a few times. V gene TRBV15 combines with J gene TRBJ1-2; D unresolved. The germline V gene encodes CDR1 LNHNV and CDR2 YYDKDF (reference sequence). Trimming took 4 bases from V and 8 from J, leaving 11 bases between them. CDR3 length: 12 amino acids. The CDR3 DNA sequence: TGTGCCACCAGCACGGGAGGTGGCGGCTACACCTTC. Protein sequence: CATSTGGGGYTF.

The J gene is TRBJ1-2, the V gene TRBV6-5; 8 nucleotides line up with TRBD1. The CDR3 runs 15 residues. The germline V gene encodes CDR1 MNHEY and CDR2 SVGAGI. J gave up 3 bases and V 8 bases, and 11 bases lay outside the gene matches. The CDR3 DNA sequence: TGTGCCAGCCGAAACAGGGGGTCGGCGTACTATGGCTACACCTTC. Translation gives CASRNRGSAYYGYTF.

The CDR3 sequence is CASSHGIGGNTIYF. CDR3 DNA: TGTGCCAGCAGCCACGGAATCGGGGGAAACACCATATATTTT. This chain links TRBV14 with TRBJ1-3, with D hard to call. Germline V gives CDR1 SGHDN, CDR2 FVKESK. The V gene lost 3 bases and the J gene lost 4 bases, with 10 bases spanning the gap. CDR3 length: 14 residues.

V and J are TRBV5-4 and TRBJ2-1; TRBD1 aligns across 7 bases. Losses at the gene ends were 0 bases for V and 9 bases for J; bases not matched to a gene: 6. CDR3 size: 14 residues. Germline CDR1 reads SGHNT; CDR2 reads YYREEE (reference sequence). CDR3 amino acids: CASSLGGGRAEQFF. CDR3 sequence (DNA): TGTGCCAGCAGCTTGGGAGGGGGCAGGGCTGAGCAGTTCTTC.

This chain connects TRBV27 to TRBJ2-3; D is uncertain. With 4 bases removed from V and 6 bases from J, the gap between germline ends came to 5 bases. CDR1 is MNHEY and CDR2 is SMNVEV in the germline V gene (reference sequence). The CDR3 runs 11 residues. CDR3 coding DNA: TGTGCCAGCAGTTCGTCCGATACGCAGTATTTT. Protein sequence: CASSSSDTQYF.

The V and J genes are TRBV5-1 and TRBJ2-3; 8 bases match TRBD1. The CDR3 is 15 amino acids. V lost 4 bases to trimming and J lost 6 bases; unmatched junction nucleotides: 10. CDR1 and CDR2 from the germline V gene are SGHRS and YFSETQ. CDR3 in DNA: TGCGCCAGCAGCCTTATAGGACAGGGTGTGGATACGCAGTATTTT. It encodes CASSLIGQGVDTQYF.

The chain joins TRBV6-5 to TRBJ2-1; D gene unclear. Germline V gives CDR1 MNHEY, CDR2 SVGAGI. There are 15 residues in the CDR3. V shed 6 bases and J shed 0 bases, with 12 bases lying between them. CDR3 DNA: TGTGCCAGCAGCCCAAGCTGGGGCTCCTACAATGAGCAGTTCTTC. Its protein product is CASSPSWGSYNEQFF.

The V and J genes are TRBV11-3 and TRBJ1-6; D possibly corresponds to TRBD1 (6 bases). CDR1 is SGHNT and CDR2 is YENEEA in the germline V gene. The CDR3 contains 16 residues. V lost 4 bases and J 7 bases, leaving 17 bases between the germline ends. The CDR3 spells CASSSPKGVGNSPLHF. CDR3 in DNA: TGTGCCAGCAGCTCGCCGAAGGGGGTTGGGAATTCACCCCTCCACTTT.

V gene TRBV10-3 combines with J gene TRBJ2-7; D unresolved. V dropped 8 bases and J dropped 5 bases, with 13 bases sitting between them. Germline V gives CDR1 ENHRY, CDR2 SYGVKD. This CDR3 has 12 amino acids. CDR3 sequence (DNA): TGTGCCATCGGCAGCTTCAACCACGAGCAGTACTTC. Protein product: CAIGSFNHEQYF.